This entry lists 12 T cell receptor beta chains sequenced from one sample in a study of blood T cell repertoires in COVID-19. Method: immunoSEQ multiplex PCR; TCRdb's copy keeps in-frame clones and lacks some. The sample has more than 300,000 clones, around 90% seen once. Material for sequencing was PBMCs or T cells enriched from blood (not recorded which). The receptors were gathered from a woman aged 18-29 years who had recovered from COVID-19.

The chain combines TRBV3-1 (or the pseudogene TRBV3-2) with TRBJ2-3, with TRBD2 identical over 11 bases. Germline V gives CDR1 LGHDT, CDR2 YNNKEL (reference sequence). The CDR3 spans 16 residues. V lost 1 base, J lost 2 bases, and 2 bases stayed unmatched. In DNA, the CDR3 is TGTGCCAGCAGCCAAGTAGCGGGGGGGTTCACAGATACGCAGTATTTT. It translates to CASSQVAGGFTDTQYF.

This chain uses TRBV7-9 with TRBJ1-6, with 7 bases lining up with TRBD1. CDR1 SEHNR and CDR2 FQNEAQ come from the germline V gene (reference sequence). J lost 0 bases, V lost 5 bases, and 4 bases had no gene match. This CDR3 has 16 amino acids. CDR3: CASSRGTASYNSPLHF. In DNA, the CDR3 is TGTGCCAGCAGCAGGGGGACAGCCTCCTATAATTCACCCCTCCACTTT.

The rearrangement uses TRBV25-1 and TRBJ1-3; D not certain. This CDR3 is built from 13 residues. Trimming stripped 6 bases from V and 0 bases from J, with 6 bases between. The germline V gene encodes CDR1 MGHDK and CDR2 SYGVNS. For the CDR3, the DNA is TGTGCCAGCAGCCCGTCCTCTGGAAACACCATATATTTT. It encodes CASSPSSGNTIYF. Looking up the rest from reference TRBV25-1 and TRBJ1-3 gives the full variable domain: EADIYQTPRYLVIGTGKKITLECSQTMGHDKMYWYQQDPGMELHLIHYSYGVNSTEKGDLSSESTVSRIRTEHFPLTLESARPSHTSQYLCASSPSSGNTIYFGEGSWLTVV.

The CDR3 loop is CASSLREKVYEQYF. The CDR3 nucleotides are TGTGCCAGCAGCTTAAGGGAGAAGGTCTACGAGCAGTACTTC. The chain joins TRBV7-9 to TRBJ2-7; weak D call: TRBD2 (5 bases). Germline V CDR1 and CDR2: SEHNR, FQNEAQ (reference sequence). The ends were cut back, 2 bases at V and 3 bases at J, with 11 bases in the middle. The CDR3 length is 14 residues.

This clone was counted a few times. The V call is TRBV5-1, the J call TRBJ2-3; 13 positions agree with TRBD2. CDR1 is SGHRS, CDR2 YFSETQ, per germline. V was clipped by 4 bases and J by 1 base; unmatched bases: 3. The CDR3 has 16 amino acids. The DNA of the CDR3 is TGCGCCAGCAGCCATGGACTAGCGGGGGGCACAGATACGCAGTATTTT. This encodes CASSHGLAGGTDTQYF.

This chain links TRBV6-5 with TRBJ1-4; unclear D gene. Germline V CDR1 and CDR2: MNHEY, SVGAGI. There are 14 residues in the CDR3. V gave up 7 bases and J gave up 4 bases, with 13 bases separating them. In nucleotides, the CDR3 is TGTGCCAGCAAGTCTATTGGAGATAATGAAAAACTGTTTTTT. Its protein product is CASKSIGDNEKLFF.

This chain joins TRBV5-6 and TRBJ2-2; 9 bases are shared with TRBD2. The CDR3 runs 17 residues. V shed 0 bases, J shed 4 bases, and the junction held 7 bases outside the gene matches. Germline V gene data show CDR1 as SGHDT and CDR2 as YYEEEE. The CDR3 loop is CASSLGGSGGSTGELFF. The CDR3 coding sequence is TGTGCCAGCAGCTTGGGTGGTAGCGGGGGATCCACCGGGGAGCTGTTTTTT.

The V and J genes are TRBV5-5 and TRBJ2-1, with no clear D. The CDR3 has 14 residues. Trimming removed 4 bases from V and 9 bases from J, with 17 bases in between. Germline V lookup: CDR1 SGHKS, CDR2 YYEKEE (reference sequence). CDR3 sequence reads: CASSLDPTTTEQFF. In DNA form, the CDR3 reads TGTGCCAGCAGCCTGGACCCCACTACGACTGAGCAGTTCTTC.

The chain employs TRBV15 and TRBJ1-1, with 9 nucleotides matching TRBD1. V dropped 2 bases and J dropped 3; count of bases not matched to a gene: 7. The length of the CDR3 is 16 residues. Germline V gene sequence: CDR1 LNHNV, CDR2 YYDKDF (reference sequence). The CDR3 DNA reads TGTGCCACCAGCAGACCCGGGACAGGGAAAGACACTGAAGCTTTCTTT. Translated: CATSRPGTGKDTEAFF.

The CDR3 DNA is TGTGCCAGCAGCTTCCTGCGGGGGGGCCTTTTGGAGCAGTTCTTC. Amino acids: CASSFLRGGLLEQFF. The rearrangement uses TRBV7-9 and TRBJ2-1; 9 positions match TRBD2. Germline V gene data show CDR1 as SEHNR and CDR2 as FQNEAQ (reference sequence). After removal of 3 bases from V and 10 bases from J, the junction contained 10 bases not matched to a gene. The CDR3 extends over 15 amino acids.

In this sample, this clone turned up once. CDR3 sequence reads: CASSVEPGANQPQHF. Written as DNA, the CDR3 is TGTGCCAGCAGCGTAGAGCCTGGGGCAAATCAGCCCCAGCATTTT. The chain couples TRBV9 to TRBJ1-5; weak D call: TRBD1 (5 bases). The V gene lost 0 bases and the J gene lost 4 bases, with 11 bases spanning the gap. Germline V gene lookup returns CDR1 SGDLS and CDR2 YYNGEE. The CDR3 covers 15 residues.

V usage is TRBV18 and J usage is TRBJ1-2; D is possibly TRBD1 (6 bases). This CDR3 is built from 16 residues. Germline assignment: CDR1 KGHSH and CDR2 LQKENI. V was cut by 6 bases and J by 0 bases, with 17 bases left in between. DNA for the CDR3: TGTGCCAGCTCCGCCCCTGGGGGCGCCGCTAACTATGGCTACACCTTC. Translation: CASSAPGGAANYGYTF.